The TCR beta chain under discussion was sequenced for a study of human T cells and chemical hapten exposure. Study as a whole: The scalp of each patient received a weekly diphenylcyclopropenone dose for the full approximately 26-week study.

MiXCR was run by TCRdb on the RACE reads, yielding one entry per CDR3 protein. Of a few hundred thousand distinct CDR3 sequences in the sample, around 5.5% were seen once. Study-level points and caveats: Large CDR3 similarity clusters arose significantly more often from expanded TCRs than from controls.

Stated time point: pre-sensitization, week 0. Sample treatment: therapeutic diphenylcyclopropenone sensitization with weekly scalp DPC. With regard to this clonotype: Its specificity is unknown.

CDR1 SNHLY and CDR2 FYNNEI come from the germline V gene. V was shortened by 7 bases and J by 5 bases, with 9 bases between the two germline ends. The CDR3 totals 11 residues. The chain carries TRBV2 and TRBJ2-7; D possibly corresponds to TRBD1 (5 bases). This clonotype was sampled from a woman under 30 with alopecia areata. Some clones in this sample may be carry-over from other donors' samples. This sample comprised whole blood, obtained in connection with sensitization to the hapten diphenylcyclopropenone (DPC). The CDR3 nucleotides are TGTGCCAGCATGGTGGGGCACGAGCAGTACTTC. Translated, it gives CASMVGHEQYF.